This T cell receptor (beta chain) was found in a study of shared clonotypes between healthy human individuals. Findings of the study overall: The study found 4.5% to 5% of naive CD4 clonotypes shared across a handful of donors. Sampling covered blood only; tissue repertoires likely differ.

Comments on this clone: Its antigen is undetermined.

In the naive CD8 group, cells lacked CD45RO and were positively selected for CCR7, so terminally differentiated effector memory CD45RA+ cells were left out. Donors, healthy HIV-negative adults, lacked recent acute infections or vaccinations. Clones were sequenced by immunoSEQ multiplex PCR, and TCRdb holds only the in-frame ones, with some missing. The sample holds about 820,000 clones; 80% to 95% are singletons and the top ten take nearly 25%. The sequenced material came from naive CD8+ T cells sorted from blood. The sequence derives from a man aged 30 to 45 in good health.

The CDR3 region is CASSIPGQGISGANVLTF. The CDR3 DNA follows: TGTGCCAGTAGTATCCCGGGACAGGGCATCTCTGGGGCCAACGTCCTGACTTTC. The chain employs TRBV19 and TRBJ2-6; TRBD1 matches 9 bases. CDR3 size: 18 residues. Germline V CDR1 and CDR2: LNHDA, SQIVND (reference sequence). With V trimmed by 3 bases and J by 0 bases, 6 bases remained unmatched.